The 16 T cell receptor beta chains given below trace back to one sample, sequenced in a study of cytomegalovirus exposure and HLA in healthy donors. It was with 60 Vbeta and 13 Jbeta primers that the PCR ran. Clones were sequenced by immunoSEQ multiplex PCR, and TCRdb holds only the in-frame ones, with some missing. In the table there are around 150,000 clones, roughly 60% of which are singletons. Sequences were obtained from PBMCs. The receptors derive from a woman in her thirties or forties in good health and CMV-seronegative.

V and J are TRBV2 and TRBJ2-7; TRBD2 is a possible D gene (5 bases). Germline-derived CDR1 and CDR2 are SNHLY and FYNNEI. This CDR3 region has 14 residues. V lost 7 bases, J lost 2 bases, and 15 bases lay in between. CDR3 in amino acids: CASNTLMRAYEQYF. The CDR3 nucleotides read TGTGCCAGCAATACCCTGATGAGGGCCTACGAGCAGTACTTC.

This sequence joins TRBV2 and TRBJ1-1; maybe TRBD1 (6 bases). CDR1 and CDR2 from the germline V gene are SNHLY and FYNNEI. CDR3 length: 12 amino acids. The V and J ends lost 4 bases and 7 bases respectively, with 10 bases between them. The CDR3 sequence: CASSGTVFEAFF. The CDR3 bases are TGTGCCAGCAGTGGGACAGTCTTTGAAGCTTTCTTT.

The chain has TRBV7-9 and TRBJ1-1; 9 nucleotides match TRBD1. Trimming at V came to 2 bases and at J to 5 bases, leaving 6 bases not matched to a gene. The CDR3 is 15 residues long. The V gene's germline CDR1 is SEHNR and CDR2 FQNEAQ (reference sequence). Here the CDR3 DNA reads TGTGCCAGCAGCTTATTAGGACAGGGGTGGACTGAAGCTTTCTTT. Amino acids: CASSLLGQGWTEAFF.

This clone occurred a few times. The chain couples TRBV5-1 to TRBJ2-1; 10 bases are a match to TRBD2. CDR3 length: 15 amino acids. With 1 base clipped from V and 4 bases from J, the junction kept 2 bases outside the gene matches. CDR1 is SGHRS, CDR2 YFSETQ, per germline. This CDR3 reads CASSLSSGGYNEQFF. Written as DNA, the CDR3 is TGCGCCAGCAGCTTGTCTAGCGGGGGTTACAATGAGCAGTTCTTC.

In regard to this clone: The same CDR3 can be traced to other DNA sequences in this sample. The chain joins TRBV4-3 to TRBJ2-5, with D perhaps TRBD2 (5 bases). The length of the CDR3 is 13 residues. Germline CDR1 reads LGHNA; CDR2 reads YSLEER. Between the trimmed V and J ends, which lost 0 bases and 5 bases, there was a span of 7 bases. CDR3: CASSQDRRETQYF. The CDR3 nucleotides are TGCGCCAGCAGCCAAGATCGGAGGGAGACCCAGTACTTC.

The chain couples TRBV7-9 to TRBJ2-7; perhaps TRBD2 as D (6 bases). The V end was cut by 4 bases, the J end by 5 bases, with 9 bases between. This CDR3 is built from 12 residues. Germline V lookup: CDR1 SEHNR, CDR2 FQNEAQ (reference sequence). The CDR3 sequence: CASSSGGDEQYF. The CDR3 DNA is TGTGCCAGCAGCTCAGGCGGGGACGAGCAGTACTTC.

The rearrangement links TRBV30 to TRBJ1-6; 7 bases fit TRBD1. The germline V gene has CDR1 GTSNPN and CDR2 SVGIG (reference sequence). The V gene end was trimmed by 1 base and the J gene end by 5 bases; junction bases not matched to a gene: 2. The CDR3 spans 14 residues. CDR3 region: CAWSAQGDNSPLHF. CDR3 nucleotides: TGTGCCTGGAGTGCTCAGGGGGATAATTCACCCCTCCACTTT.

This chain joins TRBV7-3 and TRBJ2-2; D unclear. Trimming removed 1 base from V and 1 base from J, with 4 bases in between. CDR1 is SGHTA, CDR2 FQGTGA, per germline. This CDR3 contains 14 residues. CDR3 in amino acids: CASSLMRNTGELFF. The CDR3 nucleotides are TGTGCCAGCAGCTTAATGAGGAACACCGGGGAGCTGTTTTTT.

The chain joins TRBV7-7 to TRBJ2-5; possible D gene TRBD1, 5 bases. This CDR3 is 13 amino acids long. V was pared by 5 bases and J by 2 bases, with 9 bases between. Germline V CDR1 and CDR2: SSHAT, FNYEAQ (reference sequence). The CDR3 is CASSQDSQETQYF. In nucleotides, the CDR3 is TGTGCCAGCAGCCAAGACAGTCAAGAGACCCAGTACTTC.

The genes are TRBV28 and TRBJ2-7; 12 bases map to TRBD1. The CDR3 contains 16 residues. The V gene end was trimmed by 5 bases and the J gene end by 2 bases; junction bases not matched to a gene: 7. Germline V CDR1 and CDR2: MDHEN, SYDVKM. The CDR3 DNA reads TGTGCCAGCAGTCCCGGGACAGGGGGCGCCACCTACGAGCAGTACTTC. Translation gives CASSPGTGGATYEQYF.

The rearrangement uses TRBV9 and TRBJ2-1, with 9 bases identical to TRBD2. Germline V gene lookup returns CDR1 SGDLS and CDR2 YYNGEE. The trim removed 7 bases at V and 12 bases at J, leaving 11 bases unmatched. The CDR3 runs to 13 residues. The CDR3: CASSPLAGIGQFF. The CDR3 DNA reads TGTGCCAGCTCCCCGCTAGCGGGGATTGGGCAGTTCTTC.

The chain employs TRBV2 and TRBJ1-2; weak D call: TRBD1 (6 bases). This CDR3 has 14 residues. V was trimmed by 7 bases and J by 0 bases, leaving 12 bases between them. The germline gives CDR1 SNHLY, CDR2 FYNNEI. CDR3 coding DNA: TGTGCCAGCATTCGACAGGTAGCTAACTATGGCTACACCTTC. Translated, it gives CASIRQVANYGYTF.

This clone was picked up a small number of times. The rearrangement joins TRBV6-1 to TRBJ2-1, with 13 bases fitting TRBD2. The CDR3 is made up of 16 amino acids. Trimming removed 5 bases from V and 7 bases from J; junction bases left unmatched: 8. CDR1 and CDR2 from the germline V gene are MNHNS and SASEGT. CDR3 in DNA: TGTGCCAGCAGTCAAGGACTAGCGGGGGCGTGGAATGAGCAGTTCTTC. This translates into CASSQGLAGAWNEQFF.

This chain joins TRBV30 and TRBJ2-7; TRBD1 agrees at 9 bases. CDR1 is GTSNPN and CDR2 is SVGIG in the germline V gene (reference sequence). CDR3 length: 15 residues. The junction had 7 bases not matched to a gene; V was cut back by 0 bases and J by 4 bases. The CDR3 region has the DNA TGTGCCTGGAGTGTAGGGACAGGGAATTCTTACGAGCAGTACTTC. It codes for CAWSVGTGNSYEQYF.

This clone was detected a few times. The chain uses TRBV7-2 and TRBJ2-1; perhaps TRBD1 as D (6 bases). V lost 5 bases and J lost 1, with 9 bases in between. The CDR3 covers 14 residues. Germline assignment: CDR1 SGHTA and CDR2 FQGNSA. The CDR3 bases are TGTGCCAGCAGCCGCAGGGGATCCTACAATGAGCAGTTCTTC. Translated: CASSRRGSYNEQFF.

The chain carries TRBV5-6 and TRBJ2-5; 13 nucleotides align to TRBD2. V trimming: 0 bases; J trimming: 5 bases; junction bases outside the gene matches: 7. CDR1 SGHDT and CDR2 YYEEEE come from the germline V gene. The CDR3 has 17 residues. The DNA for the CDR3 is TGTGCCAGCAGCTTGGGGACTAGCGGGGGCCGGGGGGAGACCCAGTACTTC. As protein: CASSLGTSGGRGETQYF.